The clone carrying this TCR beta chain was observed a few times. This sample is part of a study of regulatory T cells in long-lasting Graves disease. Time point indicated: newly diagnosed GD, antithyroid drugs for less than 3 months. Isolated PBMC RNA provided the starting material for the TCR library. CDR3 length: 12 residues. CDR1 is DFQATT, CDR2 SNEGSKA, per germline (reference sequence). Trimming took off 3 bases at V and 7 bases at J, with 11 bases between the two ends. Arm-PCR of CDR3 regions and iRepertoire HTBI primers were used to build TCR beta libraries. One entry per CDR3 protein, called by TCRdb with MiXCR from the multiplex PCR reads. Among 400,000 to 500,000 distinct CDR3 sequences listed, less than 20% were seen once. These data were also reused for a study on T cells in Graves' hyperthyroidism and ophthalmopathy.

Sequenced here: peripheral blood mononuclear cells (PBMCs), sampled at new diagnosis, from a patient treated with antithyroid drugs. The chain has TRBV20-1 and TRBJ2-3; D gene ambiguous. The sequence was obtained from a woman between 18 and 29 years old with Graves disease. CDR3 loop: CSASIGTNTQYF. The CDR3 bases are TGCAGTGCTAGTATAGGCACGAATACGCAGTATTTT.